This T cell receptor (beta chain) was observed in a study of CD8 T cells in Susac syndrome. The authors sequenced TCR beta from blood CD8+ and CD4+ T cells. Reverse transcription of roughly 0.45 to 1 ug RNA used random hexamers. Across 54 Vbeta and 13 Jbeta, immunoSEQ multiplex PCR amplified TCR beta CDR3. In TCRdb, the immunoSEQ multiplex PCR reads were re-called with MiXCR into one record per CDR3 protein. The data show about 73,000 distinct CDR3 sequences, about 95% seen once. Only one count was recorded for this clonotype. Germline V gene sequence: CDR1 SGHDT, CDR2 YYEEEE. The CDR3 sequence is 13 residues long. The V end was cut by 1 base, the J end by 10 bases, with 9 bases between.

J is TRBJ1-6 and V is TRBV5-6; weak D call: TRBD1 (5 bases). Sequenced material: CD8+ T cells from PBMCs. The receptor was isolated from a human donor with multiple sclerosis. This CDR3 reads CASSLPGGSPLHF. Written as DNA, the CDR3 is TGTGCCAGCAGCTTGCCCGGGGGGTCACCCCTCCACTTT.